Listed below are T cell receptor beta chains from one sample, sequenced in a study of graft-versus-host responses after intestinal transplantation. TCRdb keeps only in-frame clones here, not all; method: immunoSEQ multiplex PCR. Of around 15,000 clones in the sample, about 67% were seen once. Sequencing was performed on ileum tissue, taken 14 days after transplant. All receptors come from a human patient who received an intestinal transplant, so some T cells may come from the graft donor. The CDR3 runs from the conserved cysteine through the conserved F or W. A D gene is named only where the DNA matches it firmly. Not every row has a clone size; where given, it reads once, few, many or a size class.

V	J	size	D	length	DNA	CDR3
TRBV2	TRBJ2-3	.	TRBD2	19	TGTGCCAGCAGTGATGCACTAGCGGGTGGAAGGGCTAGCACAGATACGCAGTATTTT	CASSDALAGGRASTDTQYF
TRBV7-3	TRBJ2-3	few	.	14	TGTGCCAGCAGCTTAGATTCAAATACAGATACGCAGTATTTT	CASSLDSNTDTQYF
TRBV27	TRBJ2-5	.	.	15	TGTGCCAGCAGTACTTACCGTAGCGGAGAGGAGACCCAGTACTTC	CASSTYRSGEETQYF
TRBV19	TRBJ1-1	.	TRBD1	15	TGTGCCAGTAGTAGGTCAGGGGGCGCGGACACTGAAGCTTTCTTT	CASSRSGGADTEAFF
TRBV25-1	TRBJ2-7	.	.	11	TGTGCCAGCGAACAGGGATACGAGCAGTACTTC	CASEQGYEQYF
TRBV19	TRBJ2-5	.	TRBD1	15	TGTGCCAGTAGTATAGCTGGGACAGGGGGGGAGACCCAGTACTTC	CASSIAGTGGETQYF
TRBV29-1	TRBJ2-3	few	.	12	TGCAGCGTCCGGTTCGGGGGAGATACGCAGTATTTT	CSVRFGGDTQYF
TRBV7-9	TRBJ2-1	.	TRBD1	17	TGTGCCAGCAGCCTAACTGGGGGACAGGGGGCCTACAATGAGCAGTTCTTC	CASSLTGGQGAYNEQFF
TRBV29-1	TRBJ2-2	.	TRBD1	14	TGCAGCGTCTGGACAGGAATGAACACCGGGGAGCTGTTTTTT	CSVWTGMNTGELFF
TRBV27	TRBJ1-3	.	TRBD1	15	TGTGCCAGATCGAGGGGGCTAGCGTCCGGAAACACCATATATTTT	CARSRGLASGNTIYF
TRBV27	TRBJ2-6	.	.	14	TGTGCCAGCAGTCAGGATTCTGGGGCCAACGTCCTGACTTTC	CASSQDSGANVLTF
TRBV7-6	TRBJ2-5	.	TRBD2	16	TGTGCCAGCAGCTTTAGACTAGCGGGAACCCAAGAGACCCAGTACTTC	CASSFRLAGTQETQYF
TRBV5-8	TRBJ2-3	.	.	12	TGTGCCAGCAGTTACAGGGTGGATACGCAGTATTTT	CASSYRVDTQYF
TRBV5-4	TRBJ2-1	once	TRBD2	16	TGTGCCAGCAGCACCCTAGCGGAGAGCTCCTACAATGAGCAGTTCTTC	CASSTLAESSYNEQFF
TRBV19	TRBJ2-1	.	TRBD2	15	TGTGCCAGTAGTCTTACTAGCGGGACCTACAATGAGCAGTTCTTC	CASSLTSGTYNEQFF